These T cell receptor beta chains were read from a single sample in a study of T cell responses to AZD1222 COVID-19 vaccine. Generated by immunoSEQ multiplex PCR, the TCRdb table keeps only in-frame clones and is missing some. The table has roughly 120,000 clones, roughly 86% seen once. The input for sequencing was peripheral blood, taken on day 0 of AZD1222 vaccination. The receptor set was obtained from an adult in good health. The CDR3 runs from the conserved cysteine through the conserved F or W. D genes are given only for firm matches. Clone size appears in some rows only: once, few, many, or a class for an expanded clone.

abundance	v_gene	j_gene	d_gene	CDR3nt	CDR3aa
.	TRBV6-5	TRBJ1-2	.	TGTGCCAGCAGCACAGAAACGGCAGTCCATGGCTACACCTTC	CASSTETAVHGYTF
.	TRBV6-5	TRBJ1-5	.	TGTGCCAGCAGGGGGATGTATGAACGGAATCAGCCCCAGCATTTT	CASRGMYERNQPQHF
.	TRBV2	TRBJ1-1	.	TGTGCCAGCAGTGGTCGGGATGAGATGAACACTGAAGCTTTCTTT	CASSGRDEMNTEAFF
.	TRBV5-1	TRBJ2-2	.	TGCGCCAGCAGCGGGGATCGTCCGAACACCGGGGAGCTGTTTTTT	CASSGDRPNTGELFF
.	TRBV5-4	TRBJ2-1	.	TGTGCCAGCCGCCCGCCTGTTTCATTGAAGGATGAGCAGTTCTTC	CASRPPVSLKDEQFF
few	TRBV2	TRBJ1-2	.	TGTGCCAGCAGTGAAGCGGGCGGGCAGAACTATGGCTACACCTTC	CASSEAGGQNYGYTF
.	TRBV15	TRBJ2-7	.	TGTGCCACCAGCACCGGGGGCGCGTACGAGCAGTACTTC	CATSTGGAYEQYF
.	TRBV28	TRBJ1-2	TRBD1	TGTGCCAGCACCGGGGGACAGGACTATGGCTACACCTTC	CASTGGQDYGYTF
.	TRBV27	TRBJ2-7	.	TGTGCCAGCAGACTTGGGGCGGGTGATTTTTACGAGCAGTACTTC	CASRLGAGDFYEQYF
.	TRBV5-1	TRBJ2-1	.	TGCGCCAGCAGCTTGGGACAGGACTACAATGAGCAGTTCTTC	CASSLGQDYNEQFF